Listed below are T cell receptor beta chains from one sample, sequenced in a study of post-analysis software for immune sequencing data. TCRdb itself ran the PCR reads through MiXCR, one entry per CDR3 protein. There are around 250,000 distinct CDR3 sequences in the sample; 36% occur only once, and under 5% lies in the top ten. The sample consisted of blood. The receptors were sampled from a girl aged 5 to 17 with multiple sclerosis. The CDR3 runs from the conserved cysteine through the conserved F or W. The D gene is left open where the match is weak. Expanded clones are given a class, and other clones once, few, many or no size at all.

clone_size j_call d_call v_call cdr3_nt cdr3_aa
few TRBJ2-1 . TRBV5-4 TGTGCCAGCAGCTTGGAGCTAGCGAGTTCCTACAATGAGCAGTTCTTC CASSLELASSYNEQFF
many TRBJ2-6 . TRBV7-2 TGTGCCAGCAGCATGGTCACGAGGGTCGGGGCCAACGTCCTGACTTTC CASSMVTRVGANVLTF
few TRBJ1-6 . TRBV11-2 TGTGCCAACAGCTTAGATCCGGAATCACCCCTCCACTTT CANSLDPESPLHF
few TRBJ1-1 TRBD1 TRBV3-1 TGTGCCAGCAGCCCCAGACAGGGGACAGGGGGCACTGAAGCTTTCTTT CASSPRQGTGGTEAFF
many TRBJ2-3 . TRBV6-1 TGTGCCAGCAGAGCTAGGGGAACAGATACGCAGTATTTT CASRARGTDTQYF
few TRBJ1-6 TRBD1 TRBV6-5 TGTGCCAGCAGTATGGACAGGGGGCACAATAATTCACCCCTCCACTTT CASSMDRGHNNSPLHF
few TRBJ2-1 . TRBV29-1 TGCAGCGTTGAATTGTCCAACCGAAATGAGCAGTTCTTC CSVELSNRNEQFF
many TRBJ1-1 . TRBV6-6 TGTGCCAGCAGTCTTTTGAACCGGCTGAACACTGAAGCTTTCTTT CASSLLNRLNTEAFF
. TRBJ2-3 . TRBV11-2 TGTGCCAGCAGCCTAGATGGCTATTCCACAGATACGCAGTATTTT CASSLDGYSTDTQYF
. TRBJ2-3 TRBD1 TRBV29-1 TGCAGCGTTGTCTGGACAGGGGGCAGCACAGATACGCAGTATTTT CSVVWTGGSTDTQYF
. TRBJ1-1 . TRBV11-2 TGTGCCAGCAGCTTAAGCGGGGTTGGGCCCTTGAACACTGAAGCTTTCTTT CASSLSGVGPLNTEAFF
. TRBJ2-2 . TRBV6-6 TGTGCCAGCAGTCGCGGGCTTACCGGGGAGCTGTTTTTT CASSRGLTGELFF
. TRBJ1-1 . TRBV7-9 TGTGCCAGCAGCTCTTTTAACCTGAACACTGAAGCTTTCTTT CASSSFNLNTEAFF
many TRBJ2-5 . TRBV9 TGTGCCAGCACCCAATCCAGGGGAGGAGAGACCCAGTACTTC CASTQSRGGETQYF
few TRBJ2-7 . TRBV7-2 TGTGCCAGCAGCTTAGGGGGTTCGGCTGAGCAGTACTTC CASSLGGSAEQYF
. TRBJ1-5 . TRBV2 TGTGCCAGCAGTGGAAGGTTCGACAGGATGGAGACTTTTAGCAATCAGCCCCAGCATTTT CASSGRFDRMETFSNQPQHF
many TRBJ2-1 TRBD1 TRBV6-4 TGTGCCAGCTCATCCACAGGGGGAATATCTTTGAATGAGCAGTTCTTC CASSSTGGISLNEQFF
once TRBJ2-1 . TRBV20-1 TGCAGTGCTAGGAGTCTCACGGGCAATGAGCAGTTCTTC CSARSLTGNEQFF
. TRBJ2-7 . TRBV4-2 TGTGCCAGCAGCCATGGGTACGAGCAGTACTTC CASSHGYEQYF
once TRBJ2-7 . TRBV18 TGTGCCAGCTCACCGTCCAGGGGGGAAGGCTACGAGCAGTACTTC CASSPSRGEGYEQYF
few TRBJ1-1 . TRBV7-2 TGTGCCAGCAGCCCGCGGACATACTTAAACACTGAAGCTTTCTTT CASSPRTYLNTEAFF
many TRBJ2-1 TRBD2 TRBV20-1 TGCAGTGCTAGAGTCCCGCCCGGGACTAGCGGGTCCGGGCCGGGGAATGAGCAGTTCTTC CSARVPPGTSGSGPGNEQFF
. TRBJ2-7 TRBD2 TRBV27 TGTGCCAGCAGTTACAGGGAGCGGGGGTCTTTCGAGCAGTACTTC CASSYRERGSFEQYF
many TRBJ1-2 TRBD1 TRBV6-5 TGTGCCAGCAGTCGCTCCGGGACAGGGGCGAGTGGCTACACCTTC CASSRSGTGASGYTF
. TRBJ2-7 . TRBV15 TGTGCCACCAGCTCCCGGGGAGAGCAGTACTTC CATSSRGEQYF
. TRBJ2-7 . TRBV25-1 TGTGCCAGCAGTGAATCCCCGATGGCCTACGAGCAGTACTTC CASSESPMAYEQYF
many TRBJ1-5 . TRBV29-1 TGCAGCGTTGCGGCGTCAGGGGATCAGCCCCAGCATTTT CSVAASGDQPQHF
many TRBJ1-2 . TRBV6-6 TGTGCCAGCAGTTACCCGACGGGGACGGGTGGCTACACCTTC CASSYPTGTGGYTF
many TRBJ2-1 TRBD2 TRBV7-3 TGTGCCAGCAGCTTTAGCGGGGGCTCCTACAATGAGCAGTTCTTC CASSFSGGSYNEQFF